The 5 T cell receptor beta chains in this list originate from one sample, sequenced in a study of shared clonotypes between healthy human individuals. The repertoire was sequenced with immunoSEQ multiplex PCR; TCRdb's copy has only in-frame clones and lacks some. The sample records 2 million to 2.5 million clones, approximately 93% being singletons. The specimen was naive CD4+ T cells from PBMCs. Subset: CD45RA+ positively selected. The source of these receptors is a man between 18 and 29 years old in good health. Some clones in this sample may be carry-over from other donors' samples.

The chain couples TRBV7-9 to TRBJ2-2, with a possible D match to TRBD1 (6 bases). The CDR3 has 13 residues. Germline V gene lookup returns CDR1 SEHNR and CDR2 FQNEAQ (reference sequence). V was pared by 11 bases and J by 3 bases, with 13 bases between. The CDR3 region is CAGWDTYTGELFF. The CDR3 region has the DNA TGTGCCGGATGGGACACCTACACCGGGGAGCTGTTTTTT.

The gene calls are TRBV2 and TRBJ2-5, with D tentatively TRBD2 (5 bases). The CDR3 consists of 13 residues. The V end was cut by 6 bases, the J end by 2 bases, with 10 bases between. Per germline, CDR1 SNHLY and CDR2 FYNNEI. This chain's CDR3 is CASRRTGQETQYF. The CDR3 DNA is TGTGCCAGCAGAAGGACGGGACAAGAGACCCAGTACTTC.

This chain uses TRBV28 with TRBJ2-5; maybe TRBD2 (6 bases). Trimming pared 9 bases from V and 5 bases from J, leaving 16 bases between. The CDR3 runs 13 residues. Germline assignment: CDR1 MDHEN and CDR2 SYDVKM. CDR3 bases: TGTGCCAGTAGGAGGGCGGGGCTGGAGACCCAGTACTTC. Translating it yields CASRRAGLETQYF.

This chain links TRBV7-2 with TRBJ2-3; no clear D gene. The CDR3 totals 13 residues. Germline V gives CDR1 SGHTA, CDR2 FQGNSA. Trimming cost V 0 bases and J 6 bases, with 7 bases left between them. The chain's CDR3 is CASSLARPDTQYF. The CDR3 region has the DNA TGTGCCAGCAGCTTAGCGCGTCCGGATACGCAGTATTTT.

This clone has only one observation. J is TRBJ1-4 and V is TRBV6-5; 8 positions match TRBD1. The CDR3 is 12 residues long. V gave up 8 bases and J gave up 9 bases; unmatched junction bases: 5. Germline CDR1 reads MNHEY; CDR2 reads SVGAGI. The CDR3, as DNA: TGTGCCAGCCGGACAGGGTTACAAAAACTGTTTTTT. Protein product: CASRTGLQKLFF.